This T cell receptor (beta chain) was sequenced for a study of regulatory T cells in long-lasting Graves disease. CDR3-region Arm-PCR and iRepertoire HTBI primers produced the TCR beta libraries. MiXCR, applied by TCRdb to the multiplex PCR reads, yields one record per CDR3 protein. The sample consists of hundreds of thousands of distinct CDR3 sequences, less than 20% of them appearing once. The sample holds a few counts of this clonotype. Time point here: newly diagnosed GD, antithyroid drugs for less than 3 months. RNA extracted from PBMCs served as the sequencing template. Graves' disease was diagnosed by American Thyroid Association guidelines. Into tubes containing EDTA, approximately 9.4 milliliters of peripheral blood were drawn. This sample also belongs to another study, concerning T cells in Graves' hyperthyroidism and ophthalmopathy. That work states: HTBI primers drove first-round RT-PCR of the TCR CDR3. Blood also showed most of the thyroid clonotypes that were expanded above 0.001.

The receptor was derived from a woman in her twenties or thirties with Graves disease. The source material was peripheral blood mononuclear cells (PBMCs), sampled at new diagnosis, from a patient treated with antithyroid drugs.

Here the CDR3 DNA reads TGTGCCAGCAGTATGGCAGGGGGGAGGACTGAAGCTTTCTTT. Residues: CASSMAGGRTEAFF. The rearrangement links TRBV28 to TRBJ1-1; 7 bases are a match to TRBD1. CDR1 and CDR2 from the germline V gene are MDHEN and SYDVKM. The CDR3 spans 14 residues. V dropped 5 bases and J dropped 5; count of bases not matched to a gene: 8.